What follows are 20 T cell receptor beta chains derived from one specimen sequenced in a study of T-cell reconstitution after alpha-beta-depleted transplantation in children. Unique molecular identifiers featured in how the TCRbeta library was prepared. In TCRdb, the PCR reads were re-called with MiXCR into one record per CDR3 protein. The table has about 360,000 distinct CDR3 sequences, 13% seen once. Sequenced here: PBMCs, sampled from the stem cell graft. These receptors all come from a human donor who donated a stem cell graft to a child with Fanconi anemia.

This chain uses TRBV6-5 with TRBJ1-1; 8 bases are shared with TRBD1. The CDR3 sequence is 16 residues long. The trim removed 5 bases at V and 4 bases at J, leaving 12 bases unmatched. Germline V CDR1 and CDR2: MNHEY, SVGAGI. CDR3: CASSHPGQGGGTEAFF. The CDR3, as DNA: TGTGCCAGCAGTCATCCCGGACAGGGAGGGGGCACTGAAGCTTTCTTT.

The chain combines TRBV9 with TRBJ2-1; D unresolved. Germline lookup yields CDR1 SGDLS and CDR2 YYNGEE. Trimming removed 0 bases at V and 4 bases at J, with 5 bases between. The CDR3 extends over 13 amino acids. Written as DNA, the CDR3 is TGTGCCAGCAGCGTAGGAGAGTACAATGAGCAGTTCTTC. It specifies CASSVGEYNEQFF.

This clonotype was seen repeatedly, ten times or more. The chain uses TRBV6-2 or TRBV6-3 and TRBJ1-2; a possible D gene is TRBD1 (5 bases). The V gene's germline CDR1 is MNHEY and CDR2 SVGEGT. This CDR3 has 13 amino acids. The V end was cut by 6 bases, the J end by 4 bases, with 12 bases between. CDR3 nucleotide sequence: TGTGCCAGCAGCTCGACAGCGACCTATGGCTACACCTTC. It is translated as CASSSTATYGYTF.

The table lists this clonotype with a few counts. The chain links TRBV7-2 to TRBJ1-3; D might be TRBD1 (5 bases). This CDR3 has 16 amino acids. V dropped 0 bases and J dropped 2 bases, with 11 bases sitting between them. Germline CDR1 and CDR2: SGHTA and FQGNSA. The CDR3 sequence: CASSLAGTATGNTIYF. The CDR3 DNA follows: TGTGCCAGCAGCTTAGCCGGGACCGCAACTGGAAACACCATATATTTT.

This clonotype has more than one count but fewer than ten. The gene calls are TRBV29-1 and TRBJ2-3; TRBD1 might be the D (6 bases). Trimming took off 2 bases at V and 4 bases at J, with 10 bases between the two ends. CDR1 is SQVTM, CDR2 ANQGSEA, per germline. The CDR3 contains 13 residues. In DNA form, the CDR3 reads TGCAGCGTTGAAATCCCAGGGGCAGATACGCAGTATTTT. Translated, it gives CSVEIPGADTQYF.

This clonotype was seen repeatedly, ten times or more. The gene calls are TRBV3-1 and TRBJ2-5; 8 bases are shared with TRBD2. The CDR3 is 15 residues long. Trimming at V came to 3 bases and at J to 4 bases, leaving 7 bases not matched to a gene. The germline gives CDR1 LGHDT, CDR2 YNNKEL (reference sequence). Here the CDR3 reads CASSHGGGRGETQYF. The DNA for the CDR3 is TGTGCCAGCAGCCATGGCGGGGGGCGGGGAGAGACCCAGTACTTC.

This clonotype was counted only a few times. This CDR3 reads CAIRDRGHEQYF. The CDR3 coding sequence is TGTGCCATCAGGGACAGGGGGCACGAGCAGTACTTC. The chain joins TRBV10-3 to TRBJ2-7; TRBD1 matches 11 bases. The V and J ends lost 6 bases and 5 bases, in that order; junction bases with no gene match: 0. This CDR3 has 12 amino acids. The V gene's germline CDR1 is ENHRY and CDR2 SYGVKD.

This clonotype has more than one count but fewer than ten. J is TRBJ2-7 and V is TRBV5-1; TRBD1 agrees at 7 bases. This CDR3 has 17 amino acids. V lost 0 bases to trimming and J lost 5 bases; unmatched junction nucleotides: 14. The germline CDR1 and CDR2 sequences are SGHRS and YFSETQ. CDR3 sequence (DNA): TGCGCCAGCAGCTTGGGGACAGGCAACTCGAGAAGAGACGAGCAGTACTTC. Its protein product is CASSLGTGNSRRDEQYF.

This clonotype was observed a few times. V usage is TRBV6-1 and J usage is TRBJ1-5; a possible D gene is TRBD1 (6 bases). Trimming stripped 0 bases from V and 6 bases from J, with 15 bases between. There are 16 residues in the CDR3. Germline CDR1 is MNHNS and CDR2 is SASEGT. The CDR3 loop reads CASSEALGGGGQPQHF. The CDR3 DNA follows: TGTGCCAGCAGTGAAGCATTAGGAGGGGGAGGTCAGCCCCAGCATTTT.

In its sample, this clonotype was seen many times. This chain joins TRBV28 and TRBJ1-5; no reliable D call. Germline CDR1 MDHEN, CDR2 SYDVKM. Trimming cost V 4 bases and J 4 bases, with 14 bases left between them. The length of the CDR3 is 15 residues. The CDR3 DNA reads as TGTGCCAGCAGTTCCTGGATGGGAGGGAATCAGCCCCAGCATTTT. It encodes CASSSWMGGNQPQHF.

Comments on this clonotype: The missing conserved phenylalanine or tryptophan at the end of this CDR3 makes a read error likely. The chain couples TRBV20-1 to TRBJ2-1; tentatively, D is TRBD1 or TRBD2 (5 bases each). This CDR3 is 15 amino acids long. V shed 3 bases and J shed 0 bases, with 12 bases lying between them. Germline assignment: CDR1 DFQATT and CDR2 SNEGSKA (reference sequence). The CDR3 sequence: CSASPSGSSYNEQFI. Written as DNA, the CDR3 is TGCAGTGCTAGCCCTTCAGGGAGCTCCTACAATGAGCAGTTCATC.

The V call is TRBV7-9, the J call TRBJ2-5; D uncertain. The CDR3 is 14 residues long. Trimming left V 1 base short and J 4 bases short, with 10 bases between. Germline V gene lookup returns CDR1 SEHNR and CDR2 FQNEAQ (reference sequence). CDR3 bases: TGTGCCAGCAGCTTAGATCCTGAGACAGAGACCCAGTACTTC. Translated: CASSLDPETETQYF. Supplemented by reference TRBV7-9 and TRBJ2-5, the full variable domain reads DTGVSQNPRHKITKRGQNVTFRCDPISEHNRLYWYRQTLGQGPEFLTYFQNEAQLEKSRLLSDRFSAERPKGSFSTLEIQRTEQGDSAMYLCASSLDPETETQYFGPGTRLLVL.

The V and J genes are TRBV5-1 and TRBJ1-1; no definite D call. The germline V and J ends were trimmed by 4 bases and 1 base, with 8 bases remaining between them. The CDR3 is made up of 13 amino acids. CDR1 is SGHRS, CDR2 YFSETQ, per germline. The CDR3, as DNA: TGCGCCAGCAGCGTGGACTGGAACACTGAAGCTTTCTTT. Amino acids: CASSVDWNTEAFF.

This clonotype occurred a few times. The chain links TRBV7-9 to TRBJ1-2; 10 nucleotides align to TRBD1. The CDR3 extends over 17 amino acids. V shed 0 bases, J shed 0 bases, and the junction held 4 bases outside the gene matches. Germline loops: CDR1 SEHNR, CDR2 FQNEAQ (reference sequence). CDR3 in amino acids: CASSLAGQGPSNYGYTF. As DNA, the CDR3 is TGTGCCAGCAGCTTAGCGGGACAGGGGCCATCTAACTATGGCTACACCTTC.

The chain combines TRBV2 with TRBJ1-5; maybe TRBD1 (5 bases). This CDR3 spans 13 amino acids. V was cut by 3 bases and J by 5 bases, with 8 bases left in between. Germline CDR1 SNHLY, CDR2 FYNNEI. CDR3 residues: CASSDQGDQPQHF. The CDR3, as DNA: TGTGCCAGCAGTGACCAGGGTGATCAGCCCCAGCATTTT.

This clonotype was counted only a few times. The chain couples TRBV5-4 to TRBJ2-5, with D perhaps TRBD2 (6 bases). The V end was cut by 1 base, the J end by 5 bases, with 15 bases between. The CDR3 runs 15 residues. CDR1 and CDR2 from the germline V gene are SGHNT and YYREEE (reference sequence). CDR3 bases: TGTGCCAGCAGCTTGTGGGGGGTTGGGAGGGAGACCCAGTACTTC. This encodes CASSLWGVGRETQYF.

This clonotype came up many times. V and J are TRBV20-1 and TRBJ2-3; D uncertain. This CDR3 has 14 amino acids. Germline CDR1 reads DFQATT; CDR2 reads SNEGSKA (reference sequence). V was trimmed by 5 bases and J by 4 bases, leaving 16 bases between them. CDR3 in amino acids: CSARGPVRADTQYF. As DNA, the CDR3 is TGCAGTGCTCGAGGACCCGTCCGGGCAGATACGCAGTATTTT.

This clonotype has a count of ten or more. The chain links TRBV9 to TRBJ2-3; 9 bases line up with TRBD2. V lost 0 bases to trimming and J lost 5 bases; unmatched junction nucleotides: 1. The CDR3 runs to 14 residues. Looked up from germline, CDR1 is SGDLS and CDR2 is YYNGEE. The CDR3 nucleotides are TGTGCCAGCAGCGTAGCTAGCGGGGAAGATACGCAGTATTTT. Its translation is CASSVASGEDTQYF.

This clonotype came up a few times. The chain couples TRBV5-1 to TRBJ1-5; D is perhaps TRBD1 (5 bases). This CDR3 is 14 amino acids long. V shed 4 bases and J shed 6 bases, with 14 bases lying between them. The germline CDR1 and CDR2 sequences are SGHRS and YFSETQ. CDR3 region: CASSLDRESQPQHF. Here the CDR3 DNA reads TGCGCCAGCAGCCTCGACAGAGAGTCTCAGCCCCAGCATTTT.

This clonotype was found many times. The gene calls are TRBV3-1 and TRBJ2-1; D remains unclear. CDR1 and CDR2 from the germline V gene are LGHDT and YNNKEL (reference sequence). The CDR3 totals 14 residues. V lost 4 bases and J lost 7, with 14 bases in between. The CDR3 protein is CASSLRSVLNEQFF. As DNA, the CDR3 is TGTGCCAGCAGCCTTCGATCGGTCTTGAATGAGCAGTTCTTC.